This T cell receptor beta chain originates from a study of glioma-infiltrating T cells after dendritic cell vaccination. Study-wide context: Glioblastoma patients came from Phase I and II dendritic cell vaccination trials. Study-wide results and caveats: Longer survival after dendritic cell vaccination followed higher pretreatment TIL content.

The germline gives CDR1 SQVTM, CDR2 ANQGSEA. The CDR3 loop spans 13 amino acids. V trimming: 4 bases; J trimming: 7 bases; junction bases outside the gene matches: 4. Amplification used 60 V beta primers and 13 J beta primers. Only in-frame clones appear in the TCRdb table, and some are missing; sequencing was by immunoSEQ multiplex PCR. In the table there are about 58,000 clones, around 83% of which are singletons. For this clone: Its antigen remains unidentified.

This sample's time point: after dendritic cell vaccination, including at tumor progression/relapse. The source of this sequence is a human donor with glioblastoma. The sample consisted of blood, taken after dendritic cell vaccination. The chain joins TRBV29-1 to TRBJ2-2; 9 bases line up with TRBD1. The CDR3 nucleotides are TGCAGCGTTGGGACAGGGGTCGGCGGGGAGCTGTTTTTT. Translation: CSVGTGVGGELFF.